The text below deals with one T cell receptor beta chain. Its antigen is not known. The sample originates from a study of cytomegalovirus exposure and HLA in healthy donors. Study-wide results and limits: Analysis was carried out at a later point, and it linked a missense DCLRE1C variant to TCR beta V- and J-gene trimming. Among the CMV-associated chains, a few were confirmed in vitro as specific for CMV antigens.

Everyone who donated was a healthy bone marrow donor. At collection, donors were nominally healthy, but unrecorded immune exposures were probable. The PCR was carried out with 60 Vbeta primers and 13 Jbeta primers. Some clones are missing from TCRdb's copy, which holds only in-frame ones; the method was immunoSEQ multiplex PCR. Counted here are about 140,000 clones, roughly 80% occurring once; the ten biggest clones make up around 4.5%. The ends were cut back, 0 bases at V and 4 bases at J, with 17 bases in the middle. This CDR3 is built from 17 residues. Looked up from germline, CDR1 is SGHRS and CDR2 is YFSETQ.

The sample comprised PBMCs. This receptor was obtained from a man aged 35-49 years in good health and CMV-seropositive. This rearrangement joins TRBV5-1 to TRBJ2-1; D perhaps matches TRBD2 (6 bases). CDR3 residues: CASSLVSGASIYNEQFF. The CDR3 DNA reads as TGCGCCAGCAGCTTGGTTTCGGGAGCCTCAATTTACAATGAGCAGTTCTTC. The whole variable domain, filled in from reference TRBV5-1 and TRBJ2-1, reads KAGVTQTPRYLIKTRGQQVTLSCSPISGHRSVSWYQQTPGQGLQFLFEYFSETQRNKGNFPGRFSGRQFSNSRSEMNVSTLELGDSALYLCASSLVSGASIYNEQFFGPGTRLTVL.